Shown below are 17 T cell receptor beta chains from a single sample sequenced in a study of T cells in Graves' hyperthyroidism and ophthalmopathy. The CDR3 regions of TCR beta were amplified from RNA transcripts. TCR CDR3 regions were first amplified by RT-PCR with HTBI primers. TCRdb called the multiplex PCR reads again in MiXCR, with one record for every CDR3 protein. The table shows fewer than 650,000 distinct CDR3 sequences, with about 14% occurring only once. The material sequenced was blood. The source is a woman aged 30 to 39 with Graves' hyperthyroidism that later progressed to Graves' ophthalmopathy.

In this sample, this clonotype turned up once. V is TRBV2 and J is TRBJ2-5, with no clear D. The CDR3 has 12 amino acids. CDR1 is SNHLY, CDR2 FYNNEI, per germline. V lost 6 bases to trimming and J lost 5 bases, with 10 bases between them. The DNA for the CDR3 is TGTGCCAGCAGCTTTTCTTGGGAGACCCAGTACTTC. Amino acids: CASSFSWETQYF.

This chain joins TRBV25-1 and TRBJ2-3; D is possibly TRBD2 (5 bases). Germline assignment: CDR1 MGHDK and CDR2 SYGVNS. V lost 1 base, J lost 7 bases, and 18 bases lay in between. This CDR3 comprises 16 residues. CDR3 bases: TGTGCCAGCAGTGAATCGGGAAAGGCGAGGGCTCATACGCAGTATTTT. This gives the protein CASSESGKARAHTQYF.

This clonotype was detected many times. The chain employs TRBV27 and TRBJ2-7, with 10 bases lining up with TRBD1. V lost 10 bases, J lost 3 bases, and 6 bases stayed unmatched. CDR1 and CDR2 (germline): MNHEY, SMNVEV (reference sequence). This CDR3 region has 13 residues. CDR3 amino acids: CATRQGANYEQYF. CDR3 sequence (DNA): TGTGCCACCCGACAGGGGGCCAACTACGAGCAGTACTTC.

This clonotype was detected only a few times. The CDR3 DNA reads as TGTGCCAGCAGTTTAGTAGGCCATAATACGCAGTATTTT. It encodes CASSLVGHNTQYF. The chain recombines TRBV27 with TRBJ2-3; D call uncertain. Germline CDR1 reads MNHEY; CDR2 reads SMNVEV (reference sequence). This CDR3 spans 13 amino acids. V was pared by 2 bases and J by 7 bases, with 10 bases between.

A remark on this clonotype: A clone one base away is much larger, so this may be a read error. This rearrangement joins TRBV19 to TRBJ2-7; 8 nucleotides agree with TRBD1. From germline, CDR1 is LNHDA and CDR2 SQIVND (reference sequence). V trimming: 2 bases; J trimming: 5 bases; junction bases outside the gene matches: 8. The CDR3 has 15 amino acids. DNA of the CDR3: TGTGCCAGTAGTATATCCGTGGACAGGGTACACGAGCAGTACTTC. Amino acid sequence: CASSISVDRVHEQYF.

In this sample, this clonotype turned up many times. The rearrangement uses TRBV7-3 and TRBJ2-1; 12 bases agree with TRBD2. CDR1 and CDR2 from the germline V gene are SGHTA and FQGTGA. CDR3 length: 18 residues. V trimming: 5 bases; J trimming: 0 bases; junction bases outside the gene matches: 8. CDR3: CASSALTSGSGSYNEQFF. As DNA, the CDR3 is TGTGCCAGCAGCGCCCTGACTAGCGGGAGTGGCTCCTACAATGAGCAGTTCTTC.

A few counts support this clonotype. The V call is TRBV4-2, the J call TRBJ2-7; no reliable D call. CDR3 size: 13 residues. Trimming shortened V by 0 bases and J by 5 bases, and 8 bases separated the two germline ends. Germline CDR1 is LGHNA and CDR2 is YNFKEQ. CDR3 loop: CASSQEEADEQYF. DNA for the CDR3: TGTGCCAGCAGCCAAGAGGAAGCCGACGAGCAGTACTTC.

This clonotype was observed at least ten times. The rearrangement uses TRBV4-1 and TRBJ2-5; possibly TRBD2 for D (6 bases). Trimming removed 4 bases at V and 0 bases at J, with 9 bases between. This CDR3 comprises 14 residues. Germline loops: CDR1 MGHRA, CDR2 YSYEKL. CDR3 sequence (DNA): TGCGCCAGCAGCCTAGCGGATTACCAAGAGACCCAGTACTTC. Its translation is CASSLADYQETQYF.

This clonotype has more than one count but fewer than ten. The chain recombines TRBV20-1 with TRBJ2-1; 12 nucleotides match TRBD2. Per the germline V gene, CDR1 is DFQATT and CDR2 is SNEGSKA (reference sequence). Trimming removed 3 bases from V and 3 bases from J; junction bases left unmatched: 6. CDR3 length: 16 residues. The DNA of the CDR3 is TGCAGTGCTAGGACTAGCGGGAGACCTATCTACAATGAGCAGTTCTTC. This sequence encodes CSARTSGRPIYNEQFF.

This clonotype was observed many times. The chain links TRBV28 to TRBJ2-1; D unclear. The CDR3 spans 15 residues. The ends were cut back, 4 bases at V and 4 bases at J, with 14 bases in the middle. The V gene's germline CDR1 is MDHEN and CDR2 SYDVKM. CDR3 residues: CASSSHMDLYNEQFF. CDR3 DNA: TGTGCCAGCAGTTCCCATATGGATCTATACAATGAGCAGTTCTTC.

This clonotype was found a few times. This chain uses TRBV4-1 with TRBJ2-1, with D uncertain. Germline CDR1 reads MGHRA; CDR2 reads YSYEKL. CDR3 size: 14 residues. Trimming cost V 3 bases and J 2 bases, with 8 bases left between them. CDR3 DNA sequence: TGCGCCAGCAGCCACACGGGTCCCTACAATGAGCAGTTCTTC. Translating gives CASSHTGPYNEQFF.

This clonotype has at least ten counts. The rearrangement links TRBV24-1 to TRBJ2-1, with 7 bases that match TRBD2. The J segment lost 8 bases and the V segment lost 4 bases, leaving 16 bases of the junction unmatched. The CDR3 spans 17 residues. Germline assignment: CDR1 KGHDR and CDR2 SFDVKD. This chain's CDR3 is CATSDPRTSTLSHEQFF. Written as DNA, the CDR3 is TGTGCCACCAGTGACCCCCGGACTAGTACCCTTTCACATGAGCAGTTCTTC.

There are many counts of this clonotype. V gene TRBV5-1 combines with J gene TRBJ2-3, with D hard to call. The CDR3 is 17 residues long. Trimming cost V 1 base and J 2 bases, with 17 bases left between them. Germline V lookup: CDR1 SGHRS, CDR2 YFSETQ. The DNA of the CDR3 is TGCGCCAGCAGCTTGTCCCCAGGCGATATATTCACAGATACGCAGTATTTT. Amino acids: CASSLSPGDIFTDTQYF.

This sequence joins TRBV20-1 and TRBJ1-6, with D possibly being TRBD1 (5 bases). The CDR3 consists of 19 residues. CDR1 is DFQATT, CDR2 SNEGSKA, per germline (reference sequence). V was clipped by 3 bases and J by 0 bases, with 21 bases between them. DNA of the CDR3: TGCAGTGCTAGCAGGCCAGCCATATACGGGGGCTCCTATAATTCACCCCTCCACTTT. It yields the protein CSASRPAIYGGSYNSPLHF.

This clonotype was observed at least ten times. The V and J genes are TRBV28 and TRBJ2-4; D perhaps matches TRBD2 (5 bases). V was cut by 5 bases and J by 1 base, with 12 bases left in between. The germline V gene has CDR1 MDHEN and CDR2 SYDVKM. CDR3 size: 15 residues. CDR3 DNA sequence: TGTGCCAGCAGTAGCGGACTGGTGGCCAAAAACATTCAGTACTTC. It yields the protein CASSSGLVAKNIQYF.

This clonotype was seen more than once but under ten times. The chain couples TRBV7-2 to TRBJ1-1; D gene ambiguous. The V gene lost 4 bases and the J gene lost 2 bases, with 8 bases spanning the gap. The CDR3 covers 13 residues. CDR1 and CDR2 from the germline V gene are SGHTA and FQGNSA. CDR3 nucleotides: TGTGCCAGCAGCTCCAGATTTAACACTGAAGCTTTCTTT. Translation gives CASSSRFNTEAFF.

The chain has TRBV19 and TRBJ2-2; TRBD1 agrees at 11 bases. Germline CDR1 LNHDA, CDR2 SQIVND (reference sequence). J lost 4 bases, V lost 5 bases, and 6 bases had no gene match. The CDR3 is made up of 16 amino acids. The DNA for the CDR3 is TGTGCCAGTAGTCACCGGGACAGGGGGTTCACCGGGGAGCTGTTTTTT. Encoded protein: CASSHRDRGFTGELFF.